The T cell receptor beta chain under discussion was sequenced for a study of cytotoxic CD8 clonotypes in ibrutinib-treated CLL. Points from the study as a whole: Increased clonality at ibrutinib response gave way to a return toward baseline at progression.

Produced via immunoSEQ multiplex PCR; TCRdb's table is partial and in-frame only. This table holds roughly 130,000 clones, 85% to 95% found once. To note about this clone: Its antigen is as yet unknown.

CDR1 SQVTM and CDR2 ANQGSEA come from the germline V gene. V dropped 7 bases and J dropped 6; count of bases not matched to a gene: 4. The CDR3 is 11 amino acids. The V call is TRBV29-1, the J call TRBJ2-3; 7 nucleotides match TRBD2. The source is a human donor with chronic lymphocytic leukemia. The sequenced sample was PBMCs, obtained after 12 months of ibrutinib treatment. CDR3 DNA sequence: TGCAGCGCTCACGGGGGGGATACGCAGTATTTT. It specifies CSAHGGDTQYF.